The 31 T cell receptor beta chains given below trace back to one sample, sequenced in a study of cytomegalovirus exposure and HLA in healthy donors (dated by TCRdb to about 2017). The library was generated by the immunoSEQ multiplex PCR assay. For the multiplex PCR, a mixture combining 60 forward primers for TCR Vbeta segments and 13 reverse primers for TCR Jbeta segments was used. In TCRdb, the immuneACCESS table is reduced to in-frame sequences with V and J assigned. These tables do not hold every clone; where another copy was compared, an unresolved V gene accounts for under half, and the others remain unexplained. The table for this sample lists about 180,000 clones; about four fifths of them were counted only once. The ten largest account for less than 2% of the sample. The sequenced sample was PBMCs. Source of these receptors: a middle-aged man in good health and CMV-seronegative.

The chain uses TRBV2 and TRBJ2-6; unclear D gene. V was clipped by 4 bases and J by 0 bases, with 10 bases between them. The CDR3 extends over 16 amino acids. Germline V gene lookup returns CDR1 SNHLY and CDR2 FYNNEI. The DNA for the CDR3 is TGTGCCAGCAGTGTCTCCCCTAGCTCTGGGGCCAACGTCCTGACTTTC. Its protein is CASSVSPSSGANVLTF. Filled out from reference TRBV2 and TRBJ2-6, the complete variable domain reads EPEVTQTPSHQVTQMGQEVILRCVPISNHLYFYWYRQILGQKVEFLVSFYNNEISEKSEIFDDQFSVERPDGSNFTLKIRSTKLEDSAMYFCASSVSPSSGANVLTFGAGSRLTVL.

The CDR3 reads CASSFEPRGDTEAFF. CDR3 nucleotides: TGTGCCAGCAGCTTCGAGCCTCGGGGGGACACTGAAGCTTTCTTT. The chain joins TRBV9 to TRBJ1-1, with a weak D call TRBD1 (5 bases). Per germline, CDR1 SGDLS and CDR2 YYNGEE. The CDR3 is 15 residues long. V was pared by 4 bases and J by 3 bases, with 16 bases between.

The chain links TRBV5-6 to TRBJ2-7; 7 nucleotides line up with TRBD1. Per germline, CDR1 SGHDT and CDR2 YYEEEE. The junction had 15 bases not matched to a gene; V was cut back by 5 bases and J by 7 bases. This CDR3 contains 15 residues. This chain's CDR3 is CASSYPGQTPGEQYF. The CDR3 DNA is TGTGCCAGCAGTTATCCGGGACAGACCCCGGGGGAGCAGTACTTC.

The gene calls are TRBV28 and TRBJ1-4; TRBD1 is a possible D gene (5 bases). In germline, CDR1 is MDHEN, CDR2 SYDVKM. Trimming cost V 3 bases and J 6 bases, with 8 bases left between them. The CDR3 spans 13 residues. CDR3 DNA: TGTGCCAGCAGTTTGGAAGGGGATGAAAAACTGTTTTTT. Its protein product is CASSLEGDEKLFF. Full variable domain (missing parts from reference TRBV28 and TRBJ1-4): DVKVTQSSRYLVKRTGEKVFLECVQDMDHENMFWYRQDPGLGLRLIYFSYDVKMKEKGDIPEGYSVSREKKERFSLILESASTNQTSMYLCASSLEGDEKLFFGSGTQLSVL.

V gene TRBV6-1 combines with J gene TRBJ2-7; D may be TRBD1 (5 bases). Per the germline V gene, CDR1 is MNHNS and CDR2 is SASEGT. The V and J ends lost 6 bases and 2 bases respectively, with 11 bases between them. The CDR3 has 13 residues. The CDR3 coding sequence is TGTGCCAGCAGCCCCACGGACACCTACGAGCAGTACTTC. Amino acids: CASSPTDTYEQYF.

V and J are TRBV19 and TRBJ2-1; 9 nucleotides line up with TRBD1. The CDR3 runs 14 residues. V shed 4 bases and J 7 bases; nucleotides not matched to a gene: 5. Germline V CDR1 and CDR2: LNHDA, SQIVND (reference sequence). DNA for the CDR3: TGTGCCAGTAGTACAGGACAGGGGAGAAATGAGCAGTTCTTC. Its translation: CASSTGQGRNEQFF.

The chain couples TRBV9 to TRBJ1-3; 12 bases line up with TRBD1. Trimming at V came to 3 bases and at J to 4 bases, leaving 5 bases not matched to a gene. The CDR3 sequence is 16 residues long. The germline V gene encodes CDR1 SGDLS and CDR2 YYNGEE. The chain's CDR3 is CASSARDRGHGNTIYF. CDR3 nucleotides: TGTGCCAGCAGCGCCCGGGACAGGGGGCACGGAAACACCATATATTTT.

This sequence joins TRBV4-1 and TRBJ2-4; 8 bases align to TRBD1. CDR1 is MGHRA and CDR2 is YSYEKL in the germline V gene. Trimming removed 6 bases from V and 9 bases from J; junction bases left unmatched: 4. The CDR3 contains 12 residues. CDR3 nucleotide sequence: TGCGCCAGCAGTCCCGACAGGGGCATTCAGTACTTC. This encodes CASSPDRGIQYF.

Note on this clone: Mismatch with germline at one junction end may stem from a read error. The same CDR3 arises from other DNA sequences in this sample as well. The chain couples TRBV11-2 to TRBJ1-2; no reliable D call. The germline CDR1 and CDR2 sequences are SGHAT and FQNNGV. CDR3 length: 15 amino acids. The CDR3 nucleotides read TGCGCCAGCAGCTTAGATAGCCGGTATCTTTATGGCTACACCTTC. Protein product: CASSLDSRYLYGYTF.

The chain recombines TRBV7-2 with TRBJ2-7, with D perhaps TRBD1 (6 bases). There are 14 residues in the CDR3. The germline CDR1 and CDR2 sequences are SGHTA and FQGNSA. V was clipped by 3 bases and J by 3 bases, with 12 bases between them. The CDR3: CASSFGTQVYEQYF. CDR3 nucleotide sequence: TGTGCCAGCAGCTTTGGGACACAGGTCTACGAGCAGTACTTC.

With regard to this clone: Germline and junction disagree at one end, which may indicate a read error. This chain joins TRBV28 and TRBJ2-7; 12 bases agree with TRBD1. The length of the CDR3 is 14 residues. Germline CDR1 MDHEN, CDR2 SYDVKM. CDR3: CASSFRDRGQVRNF. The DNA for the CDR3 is TGTGCCAGCAGCTTCCGGGACAGGGGGCAAGTAAGGAACTTC.

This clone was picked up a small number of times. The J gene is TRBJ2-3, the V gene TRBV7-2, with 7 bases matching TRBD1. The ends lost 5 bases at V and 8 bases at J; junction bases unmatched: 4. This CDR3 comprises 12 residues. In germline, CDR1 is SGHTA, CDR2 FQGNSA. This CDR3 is CASSTRQGTQYF. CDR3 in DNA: TGTGCCAGCAGCACTAGACAGGGTACGCAGTATTTT. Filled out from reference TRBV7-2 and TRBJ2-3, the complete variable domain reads GAGVSQSPSNKVTEKGKDVELRCDPISGHTALYWYRQSLGQGLEFLIYFQGNSAPDKSGLPSDRFSAERTGGSVSTLTIQRTQQEDSAVYLCASSTRQGTQYFGPGTRLTVL.

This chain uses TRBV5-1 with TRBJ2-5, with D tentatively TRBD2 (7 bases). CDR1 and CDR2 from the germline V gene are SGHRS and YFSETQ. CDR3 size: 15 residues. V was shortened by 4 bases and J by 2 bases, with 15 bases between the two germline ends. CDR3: CASSPGGGTQETQYF. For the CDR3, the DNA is TGCGCCAGCAGCCCGGGAGGCGGGACACAAGAGACCCAGTACTTC.

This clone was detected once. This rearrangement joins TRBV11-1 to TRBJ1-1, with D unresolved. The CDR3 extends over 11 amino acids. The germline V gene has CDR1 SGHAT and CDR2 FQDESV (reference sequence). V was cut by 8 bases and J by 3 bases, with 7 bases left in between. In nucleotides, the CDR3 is TGTGCCAGCGGCGGGCACACTGAAGCTTTCTTT. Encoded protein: CASGGHTEAFF. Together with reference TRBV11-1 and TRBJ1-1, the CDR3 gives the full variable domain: EAEVAQSPRYKITEKSQAVAFWCDPISGHATLYWYRQILGQGPELLVQFQDESVVDDSQLPKDRFSAERLKGVDSTLKIQPAELGDSAMYLCASGGHTEAFFGQGTRLTVV.

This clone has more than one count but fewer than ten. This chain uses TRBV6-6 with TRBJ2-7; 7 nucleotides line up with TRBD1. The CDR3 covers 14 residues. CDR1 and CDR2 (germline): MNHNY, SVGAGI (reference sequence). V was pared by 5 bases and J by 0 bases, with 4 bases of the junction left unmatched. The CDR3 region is CASSMTGNSYEQYF. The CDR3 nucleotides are TGTGCCAGCAGTATGACAGGGAACTCCTACGAGCAGTACTTC.

This chain's CDR3 is CASSLKTGDEQFF. Here the CDR3 DNA reads TGTGCCAGCAGCTTAAAGACCGGGGATGAGCAGTTCTTC. The chain is built from TRBV7-2 and TRBJ2-1; a possible D gene is TRBD2 (5 bases). The CDR3 contains 13 residues. The V end lost 2 bases, the J end lost 8 bases, and 10 bases lay between the germline ends. From germline, CDR1 is SGHTA and CDR2 FQGNSA.

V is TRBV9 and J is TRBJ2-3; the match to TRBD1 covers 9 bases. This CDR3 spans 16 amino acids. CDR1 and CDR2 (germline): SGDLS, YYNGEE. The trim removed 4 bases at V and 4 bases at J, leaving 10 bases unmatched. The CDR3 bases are TGTGCCAGCAGCACCCGGGACAGGGTATCCGCAGATACGCAGTATTTT. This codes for CASSTRDRVSADTQYF.

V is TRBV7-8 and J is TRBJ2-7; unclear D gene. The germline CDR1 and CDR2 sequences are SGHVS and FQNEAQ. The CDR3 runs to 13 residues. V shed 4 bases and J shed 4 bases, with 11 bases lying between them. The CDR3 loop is CASSSTAAYEQYF. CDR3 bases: TGTGCCAGCAGCTCCACAGCAGCTTACGAGCAGTACTTC.

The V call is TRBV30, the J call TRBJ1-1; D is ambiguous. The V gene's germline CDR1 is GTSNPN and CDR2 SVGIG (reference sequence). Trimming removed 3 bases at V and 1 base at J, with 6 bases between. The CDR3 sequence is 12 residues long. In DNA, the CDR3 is TGTGCCTGGAGGTTTAAGAACACTGAAGCTTTCTTT. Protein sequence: CAWRFKNTEAFF.

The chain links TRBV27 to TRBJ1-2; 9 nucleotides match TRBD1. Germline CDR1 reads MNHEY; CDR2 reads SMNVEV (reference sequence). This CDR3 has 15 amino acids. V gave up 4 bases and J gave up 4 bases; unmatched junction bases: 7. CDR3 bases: TGTGCCAGCAGTTCTCCGGGACAGGGTCTCTATGGCTACACCTTC. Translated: CASSSPGQGLYGYTF.

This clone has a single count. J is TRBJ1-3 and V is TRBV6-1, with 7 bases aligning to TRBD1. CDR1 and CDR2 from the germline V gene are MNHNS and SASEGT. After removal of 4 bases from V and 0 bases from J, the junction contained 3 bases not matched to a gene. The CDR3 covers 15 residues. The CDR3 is CASSAWTGSGNTIYF. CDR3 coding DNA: TGTGCCAGCAGTGCCTGGACAGGCTCTGGAAACACCATATATTTT.

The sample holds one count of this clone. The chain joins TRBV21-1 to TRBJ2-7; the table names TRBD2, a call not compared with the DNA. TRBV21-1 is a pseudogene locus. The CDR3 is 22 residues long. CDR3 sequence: CASSKVRPGLAGGTTTSYEQYF. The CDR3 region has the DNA TGTGCCAGCAGCAAGGTCCGTCCGGGACTAGCGGGAGGGACGACGACCTCCTACGAGCAGTACTTC.

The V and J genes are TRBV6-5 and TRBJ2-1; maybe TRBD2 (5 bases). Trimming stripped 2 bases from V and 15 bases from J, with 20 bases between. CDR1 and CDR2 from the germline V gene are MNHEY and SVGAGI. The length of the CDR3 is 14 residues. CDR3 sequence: CASSYGRDIGRPFF. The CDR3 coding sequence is TGTGCCAGCAGTTACGGGAGAGATATAGGGAGACCGTTCTTC.

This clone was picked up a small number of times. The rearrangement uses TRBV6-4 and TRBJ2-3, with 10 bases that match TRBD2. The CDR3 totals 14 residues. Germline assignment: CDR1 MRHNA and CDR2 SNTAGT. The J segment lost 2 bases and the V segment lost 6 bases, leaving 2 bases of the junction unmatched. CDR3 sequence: CASSLAGDTDTQYF. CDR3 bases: TGTGCCAGCAGCCTAGCGGGAGACACAGATACGCAGTATTTT.

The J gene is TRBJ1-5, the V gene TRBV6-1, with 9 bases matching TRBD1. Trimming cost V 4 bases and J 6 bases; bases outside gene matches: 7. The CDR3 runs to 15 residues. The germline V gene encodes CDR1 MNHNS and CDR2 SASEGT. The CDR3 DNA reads TGTGCCAGCAGTGGATCGGGACAGGGATTTCAGCCCCAGCATTTT. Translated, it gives CASSGSGQGFQPQHF.

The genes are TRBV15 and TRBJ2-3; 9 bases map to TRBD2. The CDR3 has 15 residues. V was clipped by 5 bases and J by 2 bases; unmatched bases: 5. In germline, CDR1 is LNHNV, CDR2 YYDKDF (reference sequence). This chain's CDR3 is CATSRRLADTDTQYF. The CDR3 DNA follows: TGTGCCACCAGCCGAAGACTAGCGGACACAGATACGCAGTATTTT.

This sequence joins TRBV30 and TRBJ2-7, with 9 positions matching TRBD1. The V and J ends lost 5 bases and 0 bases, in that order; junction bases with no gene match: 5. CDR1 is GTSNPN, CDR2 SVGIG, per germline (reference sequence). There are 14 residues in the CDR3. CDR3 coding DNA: TGTGCCTGGGCGTTGGGACAGGGCTCCTACGAGCAGTACTTC. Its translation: CAWALGQGSYEQYF.

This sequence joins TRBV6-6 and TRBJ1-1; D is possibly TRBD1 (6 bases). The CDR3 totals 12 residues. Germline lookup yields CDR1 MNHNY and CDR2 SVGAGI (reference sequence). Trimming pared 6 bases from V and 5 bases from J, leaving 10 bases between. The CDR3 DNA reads TGTGCCAGCAGACTCAGGGGAACTGAAGCTTTCTTT. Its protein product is CASRLRGTEAFF.

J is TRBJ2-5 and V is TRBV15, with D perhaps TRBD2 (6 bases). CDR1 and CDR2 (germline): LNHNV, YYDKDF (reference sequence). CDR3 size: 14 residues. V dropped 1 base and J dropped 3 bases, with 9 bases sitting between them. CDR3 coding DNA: TGTGCCACCAGCAGAGCCGGGGGTGAAGAGACCCAGTACTTC. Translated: CATSRAGGEETQYF. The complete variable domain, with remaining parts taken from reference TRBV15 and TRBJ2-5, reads DAMVIQNPRYQVTQFGKPVTLSCSQTLNHNVMYWYQQKSSQAPKLLFHYYDKDFNNEADTPDNFQSRRPNTSFCFLDIRSPGLGDTAMYLCATSRAGGEETQYFGPGTRLLVL.

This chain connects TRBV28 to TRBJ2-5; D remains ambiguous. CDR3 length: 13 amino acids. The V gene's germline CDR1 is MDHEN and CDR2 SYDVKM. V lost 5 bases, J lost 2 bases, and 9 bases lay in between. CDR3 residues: CASSPANQETQYF. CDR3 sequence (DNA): TGTGCCAGCAGTCCAGCGAATCAAGAGACCCAGTACTTC.

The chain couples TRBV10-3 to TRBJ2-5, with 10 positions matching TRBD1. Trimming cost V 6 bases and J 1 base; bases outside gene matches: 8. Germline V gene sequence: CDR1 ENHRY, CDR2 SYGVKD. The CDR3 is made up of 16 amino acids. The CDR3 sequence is CAISEPGQGSQETQYF. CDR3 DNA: TGTGCCATCAGCGAACCGGGACAGGGGTCCCAAGAGACCCAGTACTTC.